This T cell receptor (beta chain) was sequenced during a study of T cells after yellow fever vaccination. MiXCR, run by TCRdb on the 5' RACE reads, gives a single entry per CDR3 protein. The sample lists about 630,000 distinct CDR3 sequences, roughly 12% occurring once. Whole-study results and caveats: Some clonotypes, a small share, were shared between CD4 and CD8 compartments.

The J segment lost 3 bases and the V segment lost 10 bases, leaving 7 bases of the junction unmatched. CDR3 length: 14 amino acids. Germline V gene data show CDR1 as MNHEY and CDR2 as SVGEGT. This clonotype was found a few times. Its antigen is currently unknown. The material sequenced was PBMCs, taken on the day of the yellow fever booster vaccination. The chain is built from TRBV6-2 or TRBV6-3 and TRBJ1-5; 9 bases map to TRBD1. The sequence came from a man aged 25 to 45 who received the YFV17D yellow fever vaccine. CDR3: CAISTGGHNQPQHF. DNA of the CDR3: TGTGCCATTTCGACAGGGGGACACAATCAGCCCCAGCATTTT.